Listed below are T cell receptor beta chains from one sample, sequenced in a study of T cells in Graves' hyperthyroidism and ophthalmopathy. MiXCR, applied by TCRdb to the multiplex PCR reads, yields one record per CDR3 protein. The data hold about 500,000 distinct CDR3 sequences, with approximately 49% observed a single time. Specimen: peripheral blood or thyroid tissue (not recorded which). Receptors were obtained from an adult woman with Graves' disease, either hyperthyroidism or ophthalmopathy (not recorded which). Both conserved end residues are part of each CDR3. D genes are given only for firm matches. Expanded clones get a size class; other rows say once, few or many, or leave the size out.

>TRBV2|-|few|TRBJ1-5
CASSEGTAYNQPQHF
TGTGCCAGCAGTGAAGGGACAGCATACAATCAGCCCCAGCATTTT
>TRBV19|TRBD2|once|TRBJ2-7
CASSIGVREEFYEQYF
TGTGCCAGTAGTATTGGAGTCCGGGAGGAATTCTACGAGCAGTACTTC
>TRBV10-3|TRBD2|many|TRBJ2-2
CAISPGLAGVRSAGELFF
TGTGCCATCAGTCCGGGACTAGCGGGAGTCAGATCGGCCGGGGAGCTGTTTTTT
>TRBV7-9|TRBD1|few|TRBJ2-7
CASSLWARDRGYEQYF
TGTGCCAGCAGCTTATGGGCCCGGGACAGGGGCTACGAGCAGTACTTC
>TRBV28|-|-|TRBJ1-2
CASSSYSGRARGNYGYTF
TGTGCCAGCAGTTCCTATTCGGGACGGGCGCGGGGGAACTATGGCTACACCTTC
>TRBV7-9|-|-|TRBJ2-7
CASSSSARSSYEQYF
TGTGCCAGCAGCTCTAGCGCCAGAAGCTCCTACGAGCAGTACTTC
>TRBV6-1|-|many|TRBJ1-2
CASRGGGNYGYTF
TGTGCCAGCAGAGGTGGGGGAAACTATGGCTACACCTTC
>TRBV20-1|TRBD2|-|TRBJ2-2
CSASNWGGTNTGELFF
TGCAGTGCTTCTAATTGGGGGGGGACGAACACCGGGGAGCTGTTTTTT
>TRBV10-3|-|-|TRBJ1-2
CAISESPGSGNTF
TGTGCCATCAGTGAGTCGCCAGGGAGTGGAAACACCTTC
>TRBV7-3|-|-|TRBJ1-1
CARSLGVAAEAFF
TGTGCCCGCAGCTTAGGGGTCGCCGCTGAAGCTTTCTTT
>TRBV4-1|-|many|TRBJ2-5
CASSQEGGIQETQYF
TGCGCCAGCAGCCAAGAGGGCGGAATCCAAGAGACCCAGTACTTC
>TRBV7-9|TRBD2|-|TRBJ2-2
CASSLLKLAGSGELFF
TGTGCCAGCAGCTTACTAAAACTAGCGGGGTCCGGGGAGCTGTTTTTT
>TRBV20-1|-|once|TRBJ2-7
CSARVQPTTGANF
TGCAGTGCTAGAGTCCAGCCTACGACCGGGGCGAACTTC
>TRBV2|TRBD1|-|TRBJ1-5
CASRSRGLNQPQHF
TGTGCCAGCAGATCCAGGGGGCTCAATCAGCCCCAGCATTTT
>TRBV3-1|-|few|TRBJ2-2
CASSQVPGRYTGELFF
TGTGCCAGCAGCCAAGTTCCTGGACGGTACACCGGGGAGCTGTTTTTT
>TRBV6-1|-|many|TRBJ1-1
CASSEKTNTEAFF
TGTGCCAGCAGTGAAAAGACAAACACTGAAGCTTTCTTT
>TRBV7-9|-|many|TRBJ2-7
CASRPDTYEQYF
TGTGCCAGCAGACCCGACACTTACGAGCAGTACTTC
>TRBV11-2|-|many|TRBJ1-6
CASSLAAYNSPLHF
TGTGCCAGCAGCTTAGCAGCATATAATTCACCCCTCCACTTT
>TRBV7-9|-|-|TRBJ2-7
CASSFGGLGGEQYF
TGTGCCAGCAGCTTCGGCGGACTAGGGGGAGAGCAGTACTTC
>TRBV11-2|TRBD2|-|TRBJ2-2
CASSPNGLASLAGELFF
TGTGCCAGCAGTCCCAACGGACTAGCCTCCCTGGCCGGGGAGCTGTTTTTT
>TRBV6-5|-|many|TRBJ1-1
CASSYRRDTEAFF
TGTGCCAGCAGTTACCGGCGGGACACTGAAGCTTTCTTT
>TRBV15|-|-|TRBJ1-2
CATSGEAYGYTF
TGTGCCACCAGCGGGGAGGCATATGGCTACACCTTC
>TRBV2|-|-|TRBJ1-2
CASKDRTNGYTF
TGTGCCAGCAAAGACAGGACGAATGGCTACACCTTC
>TRBV20-1|-|once|TRBJ2-7
CSARQGIGYEQYF
TGCAGTGCTAGACAGGGGATCGGCTACGAGCAGTACTTC
>TRBV25-1|-|-|TRBJ2-7
CASLAPGSSYYEQYF
TGTGCCAGCTTAGCTCCAGGGTCTAGTTACTACGAGCAGTACTTC
>TRBV29-1|-|-|TRBJ2-1
CSGRSAGAVEQFF
TGCAGCGGGCGTTCGGCAGGAGCCGTTGAGCAGTTCTTC
>TRBV10-3|-|-|TRBJ2-5
CAISESIQGPLQETQYF
TGTGCCATCAGTGAGTCCATCCAGGGTCCCCTCCAAGAGACCCAGTACTTC
>TRBV20-1|TRBD1|-|TRBJ1-1
CSARGTGSNTEAFF
TGCAGTGCTAGAGGGACAGGGAGTAATACTGAAGCTTTCTTT
>TRBV19|TRBD1|many|TRBJ1-2
CASQSGGTGDTYGYTF
TGTGCCAGCCAATCTGGCGGGACAGGGGATACCTATGGCTACACCTTC
>TRBV25-1|-|-|TRBJ1-5
CASSPTLPGPQHF
TGTGCCAGCAGCCCCACCTTACCTGGGCCCCAGCATTTT
>TRBV10-3|TRBD2|many|TRBJ2-3
CASASPSGSGTDTQYF
TGTGCCAGCGCCTCCCCGAGCGGGAGTGGCACAGATACGCAGTATTTT
>TRBV7-6|TRBD2|-|TRBJ2-5
CASSSQRESGKIVSETQYF
TGTGCCAGCAGCTCCCAGAGGGAGAGCGGGAAAATTGTTTCAGAGACCCAGTACTTC
>TRBV20-1|-|-|TRBJ1-2
CSARPPQMYGYTF
TGCAGTGCTAGACCCCCTCAGATGTATGGCTACACCTTC
>TRBV20-1|TRBD1|-|TRBJ1-1
CSARRTGGANTEAFF
TGCAGTGCTAGGAGGACAGGGGGCGCGAACACTGAAGCTTTCTTT
>TRBV12-3/TRBV12-4|-|few|TRBJ2-5
CASRFREETQYF
TGTGCCAGCAGATTCAGGGAAGAGACCCAGTACTTC
>TRBV4-2|-|-|TRBJ1-2
CASSQDLSLLSGYTF
TGTGCCAGCAGCCAAGATTTGAGCCTTCTGAGTGGTTACACCTTC
>TRBV29-1|TRBD2|many|TRBJ2-5
CSVAPLREGFRETQYF
TGCAGCGTTGCCCCCCTGCGGGAGGGCTTTCGAGAGACCCAGTACTTC
>TRBV5-1|-|few|TRBJ1-1
CASSLYFRGNTEAFF
TGCGCCAGCAGCTTGTATTTCAGGGGGAACACTGAAGCTTTCTTT
>TRBV6-6|TRBD1|many|TRBJ1-2
CASSRTGNGYTF
TGTGCCAGCAGCCGGACAGGGAATGGCTACACCTTC
>TRBV5-1|-|few|TRBJ1-2
CASSFFDQGDGYTF
TGCGCCAGCAGCTTCTTTGACCAGGGTGACGGCTACACCTTC
>TRBV7-9|-|-|TRBJ1-1
CASSRPRGETDTEAFF
TGTGCCAGCTCACGGCCGCGCGGGGAGACGGACACTGAAGCTTTCTTT
>TRBV5-1|-|-|TRBJ2-5
CASSFFGETQYF
TGCGCCAGCAGCTTCTTCGGCGAGACCCAGTACTTC